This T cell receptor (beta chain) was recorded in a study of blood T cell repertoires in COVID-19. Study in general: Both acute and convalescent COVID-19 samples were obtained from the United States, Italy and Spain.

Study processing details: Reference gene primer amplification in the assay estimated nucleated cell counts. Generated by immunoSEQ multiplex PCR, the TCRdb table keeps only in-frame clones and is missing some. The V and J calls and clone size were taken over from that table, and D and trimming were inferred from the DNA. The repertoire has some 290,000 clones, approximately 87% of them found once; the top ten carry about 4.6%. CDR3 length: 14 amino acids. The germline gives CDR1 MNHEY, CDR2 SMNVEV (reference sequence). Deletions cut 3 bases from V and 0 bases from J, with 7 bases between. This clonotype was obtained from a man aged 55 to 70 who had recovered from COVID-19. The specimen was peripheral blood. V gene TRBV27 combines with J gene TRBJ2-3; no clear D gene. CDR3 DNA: TGTGCCAGCAGTTTGCGGCAGAGCACAGATACGCAGTATTTT. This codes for CASSLRQSTDTQYF.